These T cell receptor beta chains were read from a single sample in a study of cytomegalovirus exposure and HLA in healthy donors. TCRdb's table, derived via immunoSEQ multiplex PCR, lists solely in-frame clones and lacks some. The table lists 110,000 or so clones, over 65% of them singletons, with more than 9% in the top ten. The sample was PBMCs. These receptors all come from a woman aged 45-65 years in good health and CMV-seropositive. Each CDR3 is given with its conserved first and last residue. The D gene is left open where the match is weak. Part of the rows lack a size; the others show once, few, many or a class for expanded clones.

j_gene	v_gene	d_gene	abundance	CDR3nt	CDR3aa
TRBJ2-3	TRBV6-1	-	-	TGTGCCGCCAAGAGTCTAATCGGCACAGATACGCAGTATTTT	CAAKSLIGTDTQYF
TRBJ2-1	TRBV4-3	TRBD2	-	TGCGCCAGCAGCCAAGATTTAGCGGGAGGCATTGGGAATGAGCAGTTCTTC	CASSQDLAGGIGNEQFF
TRBJ2-1	TRBV7-7	-	once	TGTGCCAGCAGCTTAGTCGGGAGTTCACTCGAGCAGTTCTTC	CASSLVGSSLEQFF
TRBJ2-7	TRBV10-3	TRBD2	-	TGTGCCATCAGGGGGACTAGCGGCTACGAGCAGTACTTC	CAIRGTSGYEQYF
TRBJ1-5	TRBV7-2	-	once	TGTGCCAGCAGCTTATTCAGCACAGGGCGAGGTGGAAATCAGCCCCAGCATTTT	CASSLFSTGRGGNQPQHF
TRBJ1-2	TRBV6-5	-	-	TGTGCCAGCAGTTACTCGCTCGGTCTTTCTAACTATGGCTACACCTTC	CASSYSLGLSNYGYTF
TRBJ2-4	TRBV15	-	-	TGTGCCACCAGCAGAGCAGGGGAAGCCAAAAACATTCAGTACTTC	CATSRAGEAKNIQYF
TRBJ1-2	TRBV11-2	-	-	TGTGCCAGCAGCGAAGAAAGCGGGCGCTATGGCTACACCTTC	CASSEESGRYGYTF
TRBJ1-1	TRBV27	-	few	TGTGCCAGCAGTAAATACACGACGGGAAACACTGAAGCTTTCTTT	CASSKYTTGNTEAFF
TRBJ1-1	TRBV12-5	-	-	TGTGCTAGTGGTCCGGCCGATAAACAGGACGGGTCCAGTGAAGCTTTCTTT	CASGPADKQDGSSEAFF
TRBJ1-4	TRBV28	-	once	TGTGCCAGCAAAGCCGGAGGACTAGGGGGAGGAGATGAAAAACTGTTTTTT	CASKAGGLGGGDEKLFF
TRBJ2-3	TRBV4-3	TRBD2	few	TGCGCCAGCAGCCTAGGTCCGGCGGGGGGCACAGATACGCAGTATTTT	CASSLGPAGGTDTQYF
TRBJ1-5	TRBV5-8	-	-	TGTGCCAGCAGCTTAATATCGGGTTCTCAGCCCCAGCATTTT	CASSLISGSQPQHF
TRBJ1-1	TRBV11-2	TRBD1	-	TGTGCCAGCAGCTTAAACAGGGGGAACACTGAAGCTTTCTTT	CASSLNRGNTEAFF
TRBJ2-7	TRBV29-1	-	-	TGCAGCGTTGAAGGCGGGTCCAGCTCCTACGAGCAGTACTTC	CSVEGGSSSYEQYF
TRBJ1-1	TRBV7-9	-	-	TGTGCCAGCAGCTCGACGGGTTATGAAGCTTTCTTT	CASSSTGYEAFF
TRBJ1-5	TRBV30	TRBD1	-	TGTGCCTGGAGACCAGGGGGCGCGAGTTATCAGCCCCAGCATTTT	CAWRPGGASYQPQHF
TRBJ1-2	TRBV7-3	-	-	TGTGCCAGCAGCTCGTACAGGGTAGCTAACTATGGCTACACCTTC	CASSSYRVANYGYTF
TRBJ1-2	TRBV6-5	-	-	TGTGCCAGCAGTTACTTGGGGCAGGGCGCTAACTATGGCTACACCTTC	CASSYLGQGANYGYTF
TRBJ1-3	TRBV7-2	-	-	TGTGCCAGCAGCTTTTCAGGCAGCAGAAACACCATATATTTT	CASSFSGSRNTIYF
TRBJ2-7	TRBV4-3	TRBD2	-	TGCGCCAGCAGCCAGGTTGGGGGACTAGCTTCCAACGAGCAGTACTTC	CASSQVGGLASNEQYF
TRBJ1-1	TRBV18	-	-	TGTGCCAGCTCTCCGTCTGTGGGGAGGACTGAAGCTTTCTTT	CASSPSVGRTEAFF
TRBJ1-2	TRBV11-2	-	-	TGTGCCAGCAGCCAGGGTTGGGGCTACACCTTC	CASSQGWGYTF
TRBJ1-1	TRBV4-2	TRBD1	-	TGTGCCAGCAGCCAGCTCTATGGGGGACAGGGGAACACTGAAGCTTTCTTT	CASSQLYGGQGNTEAFF
TRBJ1-4	TRBV15	-	-	TGTGCCACCAGCAGAGGACAATCTGAAAAACTGTTTTTT	CATSRGQSEKLFF
TRBJ2-3	TRBV12-5	-	-	TGTGCTAGTGCACGTATGGCTGGCACAGATACGCAGTATTTT	CASARMAGTDTQYF
TRBJ2-1	TRBV7-9	TRBD2	-	TGTGCCAGCAGTAATAGCGGGAGTTTACAGTTCTTC	CASSNSGSLQFF
TRBJ1-5	TRBV19	TRBD1	-	TGTGCCAGTAGTGTCCGGGACAGCGTCAGCAATCAGCCCCAGCATTTT	CASSVRDSVSNQPQHF
TRBJ2-5	TRBV4-1	TRBD2	few	TGCGCCAGCAGCCAAGATGGGACTAGCGGGGGGGCAGAGACCCAGTACTTC	CASSQDGTSGGAETQYF
TRBJ1-1	TRBV25-1	-	-	TGTGCCAGCAGCTCAGTCGTGAACACTGAAGCTTTCTTT	CASSSVVNTEAFF
TRBJ2-1	TRBV15	TRBD2	few	TGTGCCACCAGCAGAGATCGAGGCGGGAGGGCGAATGAGCAGTTCTTC	CATSRDRGGRANEQFF
TRBJ2-2	TRBV4-2	-	-	TGTGCCAGCAGCCAAGACCGGAGCCTCGGGGAGCTGTTTTTT	CASSQDRSLGELFF
TRBJ1-5	TRBV5-8	TRBD1	-	TGTGCCAGCAGCTATCACTGGACAGGGGTTGGCAATCAGCCCCAGCATTTT	CASSYHWTGVGNQPQHF
TRBJ2-7	TRBV7-2	TRBD1	-	TGTGCCAGCAGCGCGACCTACGGGACAGGGGGTCGCGAGCAGTACTTC	CASSATYGTGGREQYF
TRBJ1-1	TRBV19	TRBD1	-	TGTGCCAGTAGCAGACAGGGGGCCCTGAACACTGAAGCTTTCTTT	CASSRQGALNTEAFF
TRBJ2-2	TRBV2	-	-	TGTGCCAGCACCACCGACGGAGCCGGGGAGCTGTTTTTT	CASTTDGAGELFF
TRBJ1-5	TRBV28	-	-	TGTGCCAGCAGTTTAGGCAGGGCGGGAAGTCAGCCCCAGCATTTT	CASSLGRAGSQPQHF
TRBJ2-7	TRBV6-6	TRBD2	-	TGTGCCAGCAGTTTAGGGGCTAGCGGGGGCGAGCAGTACTTC	CASSLGASGGEQYF
TRBJ1-3	TRBV6-1	TRBD1	-	TGTGCCAGCAGTGAATTTAGGAACAGGGGTGGAAACACCATATATTTT	CASSEFRNRGGNTIYF
TRBJ1-1	TRBV2	TRBD1	-	TGTGCCAGCACCGGAACCGGGACAGGGAAAAAGAACACTGAAGCTTTCTTT	CASTGTGTGKKNTEAFF
TRBJ1-5	TRBV18	-	few	TGTGCCAGCAGCGCCCGAAGCAATCAGCCCCAGCATTTT	CASSARSNQPQHF
TRBJ2-1	TRBV5-1	TRBD2	-	TGCGCCAGCAGCTTGGCCACTTTGGCTAGCGGGGGGGCTAGCTCCTACAATGAGCAGTTCTTC	CASSLATLASGGASSYNEQFF
TRBJ1-1	TRBV6-5	-	-	TGTGCCAGCAGTCCCTACGACAGGTTGAACACTGAAGCTTTCTTT	CASSPYDRLNTEAFF
TRBJ2-2	TRBV4-1	TRBD2	once	TGCGCCAGCAGCCTTAGCGGGATTAAGAACACCGGGGAGCTGTTTTTT	CASSLSGIKNTGELFF
TRBJ2-3	TRBV19	TRBD1	-	TGTGCCAGTAGAGACCGAGGACAGGGGTTGCGAGATACGCAGTATTTT	CASRDRGQGLRDTQYF
TRBJ2-1	TRBV20-1	-	-	TGCAGTGCCCCAGTGAATGAGCAGTTCTTC	CSAPVNEQFF
TRBJ1-2	TRBV10-3	-	-	TGTGCCATCAGTGTCCCACTCACAGGGATCGATGGCTACACCTTC	CAISVPLTGIDGYTF
TRBJ1-1	TRBV6-6	-	few	TGTGCCAGCAGTACACAGGCCTATACTGAAGCTTTCTTT	CASSTQAYTEAFF
TRBJ2-6	TRBV6-1	TRBD1	-	TGTGCCAGCAGTGAGAGACAGGGAGCCAACGTCCTGACTTTC	CASSERQGANVLTF
TRBJ2-1	TRBV9	-	-	TGTGCCAGCAGCGTAAGTGGGAGCTCCTACAATGAGCAGTTCTTC	CASSVSGSSYNEQFF
TRBJ2-5	TRBV5-1	-	-	TGCGCCAGCAGCCCAGAGACCGGGGACCAAGAGACCCAGTACTTC	CASSPETGDQETQYF
TRBJ2-1	TRBV2	-	-	TGTGCCAGCAGGCTGAAAGAATTCGGGTACAATGAGCAGTTCTTC	CASRLKEFGYNEQFF
TRBJ1-1	TRBV30	TRBD1	-	TGTGCCTGCAATTTTTGGGACAGGGGGCTGACTGAAGCTTTCTTT	CACNFWDRGLTEAFF
TRBJ2-7	TRBV7-8	-	-	TGTGCCAGCAGCTTAGAATACAGTACCTCCTACGAGCAGTACTTC	CASSLEYSTSYEQYF
TRBJ2-5	TRBV9	TRBD2	-	TGTGCCAGCGGGGGGGAACAAGAGACCCAGTACTTC	CASGGEQETQYF